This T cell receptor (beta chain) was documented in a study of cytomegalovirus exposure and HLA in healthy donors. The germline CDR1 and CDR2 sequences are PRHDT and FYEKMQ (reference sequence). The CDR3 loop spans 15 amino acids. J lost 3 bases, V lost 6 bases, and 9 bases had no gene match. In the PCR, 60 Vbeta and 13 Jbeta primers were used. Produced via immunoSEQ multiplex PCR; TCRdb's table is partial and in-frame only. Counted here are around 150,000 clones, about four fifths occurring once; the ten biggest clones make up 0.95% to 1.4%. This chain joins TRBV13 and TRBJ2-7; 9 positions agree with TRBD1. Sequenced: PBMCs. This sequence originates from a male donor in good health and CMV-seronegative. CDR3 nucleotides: TGTGCCAGCAGTTCGGGCGGGACAGGGAGCTACGAGCAGTACTTC. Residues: CASSSGGTGSYEQYF.